The 12 T cell receptor beta chains reported below all come from one sample, sequenced in a study of T cells in Graves' hyperthyroidism and ophthalmopathy. Amplified TCR beta CDR3 regions derived from RNA transcripts. First-round RT-PCR of the TCR CDR3 relied on the HTBI primer set. TCRdb itself ran the multiplex PCR reads through MiXCR, one entry per CDR3 protein. Here the sample spans 400,000 to 600,000 distinct CDR3 sequences, roughly a sixth being singletons. The sample comprised blood. The receptors come from a woman aged 30 to 39 with Graves' ophthalmopathy.

This clonotype was detected ten times or more. This chain joins TRBV13 and TRBJ2-7, with 8 bases lining up with TRBD2. The CDR3 runs 15 residues. CDR1 and CDR2 (germline): PRHDT, FYEKMQ (reference sequence). V lost 2 bases, J lost 5 bases, and 8 bases stayed unmatched. The CDR3 bases are TGTGCCAGCAGCTTATGGTTCCAGCGGGAGAACGAGCAGTACTTC. Translating gives CASSLWFQRENEQYF.

This clonotype has a count of ten or more. This rearrangement joins TRBV20-1 to TRBJ2-7; 8 nucleotides align to TRBD2. This CDR3 has 15 amino acids. V gave up 1 base and J gave up 2 bases; unmatched junction bases: 7. Germline values: CDR1 DFQATT, CDR2 SNEGSKA (reference sequence). In DNA, the CDR3 is TGCAGTGCTAGAGGGAGCGGGGGACTAACCTACGAGCAGTACTTC. It yields the protein CSARGSGGLTYEQYF.

This clonotype has more than one count but fewer than ten. A much larger clone sits a single nucleotide away, making a read error possible. The chain joins TRBV7-2 to TRBJ2-1, with 12 bases that match TRBD2. The CDR3 spans 20 residues. From germline, CDR1 is SGHTA and CDR2 FQGNSA. The CDR3 region is CASSRPGLAGPRSSYNGQFF. CDR3 sequence (DNA): TGTGCCAGCAGCCGCCCGGGACTAGCGGGTCCCAGGAGCTCCTACAATGGGCAGTTCTTC.

This clonotype was picked up a small number of times. This chain connects TRBV7-9 to TRBJ1-4; 8 positions agree with TRBD1. This CDR3 has 13 residues. J was trimmed by 7 bases and V by 4 bases; bases with no gene match: 2. Germline CDR1 is SEHNR and CDR2 is FQNEAQ (reference sequence). DNA for the CDR3: TGTGCCAGCAGCTGGACAGGGTTTGAAAAACTGTTTTTT. This gives the protein CASSWTGFEKLFF.

This clonotype was found many times. The rearrangement uses TRBV28 and TRBJ2-5; D assignment may be TRBD1 or TRBD2 (5 bases each). The V gene lost 5 bases and the J gene lost 3 bases, with 16 bases spanning the gap. Germline V lookup: CDR1 MDHEN, CDR2 SYDVKM. The length of the CDR3 is 15 residues. The CDR3 DNA sequence: TGTGCCAGCAGTCGAGGGGTGCTTGGAGAAGAGACCCAGTACTTC. This encodes CASSRGVLGEETQYF.

The chain links TRBV12-3 or TRBV12-4 to TRBJ1-3; TRBD1 might be the D (6 bases). The ends were cut back, 5 bases at V and 8 bases at J, with 13 bases in the middle. The CDR3 runs 13 residues. The DNA for the CDR3 is TGTGCCAGCAGTCACAGGGAGGCAGACACCATATATTTT. Translating gives CASSHREADTIYF.

V gene TRBV12-3 or TRBV12-4 combines with J gene TRBJ1-5, with D perhaps TRBD1 (6 bases). V gave up 7 bases and J gave up 4 bases, with 17 bases separating them. This CDR3 is built from 15 residues. The CDR3 reads CASNYGGGGNQPQHF. The CDR3 DNA reads as TGTGCCAGCAATTATGGTGGAGGGGGGAATCAGCCCCAGCATTTT.

The rearrangement joins TRBV28 to TRBJ1-5; 7 nucleotides line up with TRBD1. The ends lost 5 bases at V and 9 bases at J; junction bases unmatched: 7. This CDR3 has 13 amino acids. Germline V CDR1 and CDR2: MDHEN, SYDVKM. The CDR3 DNA sequence: TGTGCCAGCAGTCCCCGACAGGGCGGGCCCCAGCATTTT. Amino acids: CASSPRQGGPQHF.

The chain uses TRBV3-1 and TRBJ2-6; weak D call: TRBD1 (5 bases). V lost 3 bases to trimming and J lost 0 bases, with 9 bases between them. The CDR3 has 16 amino acids. Germline CDR1 reads LGHDT; CDR2 reads YNNKEL (reference sequence). CDR3 coding DNA: TGTGCCAGCAGCCAGGCAGGGTCCTCTGGGGCCAACGTCCTGACTTTC. It codes for CASSQAGSSGANVLTF.

As concerns this clonotype: Being one base from a much bigger clone, this may be a read error. The CDR3 DNA reads as TGTGCCAGCAGCTTAGCGATACGGAAGGTAGATACGCAGTATTTT. Protein sequence: CASSLAIRKVDTQYF. This chain connects TRBV7-2 to TRBJ2-3, with D unclear. This CDR3 comprises 15 residues. Germline V gene lookup returns CDR1 SGHTA and CDR2 FQGNSA. V was cut by 0 bases and J by 5 bases, with 12 bases left in between.

This clonotype appeared many times. The gene calls are TRBV6-1 and TRBJ2-7, with 10 bases aligning to TRBD1. Germline-derived CDR1 and CDR2 are MNHNS and SASEGT. Trimming at V came to 4 bases and at J to 5 bases, leaving 8 bases not matched to a gene. The CDR3 length is 15 residues. The CDR3: CASSGQGARSDEQYF. As DNA, the CDR3 is TGTGCCAGCAGTGGACAGGGGGCAAGATCAGACGAGCAGTACTTC.

The chain couples TRBV12-3 or TRBV12-4 to TRBJ2-3; D call uncertain. The CDR3 has 15 amino acids. Trimming left V 2 bases short and J 0 bases short, with 9 bases between. The CDR3 loop is CASSLSAVSTDTQYF. CDR3 bases: TGTGCCAGCAGTTTATCGGCGGTTAGCACAGATACGCAGTATTTT.